This TCR beta chain was captured by sequencing in a study of blood T cell repertoires in COVID-19. Germline CDR1 LNHDA, CDR2 SQIVND (reference sequence). Unmatched junction bases numbered 11, after V lost 5 bases and J lost 4 bases. This CDR3 is 16 amino acids long. Two negative PCRs, clearance, or symptom resolution had been documented for recovered Cohort 3 donors. Measured with immunoSEQ multiplex PCR; TCRdb has only the in-frame clones, and not every one. The table has more than 300,000 clones, 70% to 90% seen once; the top ten hold less than 6%. Source material: PBMCs or T cells enriched from blood (not recorded which). The chain uses TRBV19 and TRBJ1-5; 7 bases match TRBD1. This clonotype was obtained from a woman aged 30 to 39 who had recovered from COVID-19. The DNA for the CDR3 is TGTGCCAGTAGTCCGAGGACAGGTCGGAGGAATCAGCCCCAGCATTTT. This gives the protein CASSPRTGRRNQPQHF.